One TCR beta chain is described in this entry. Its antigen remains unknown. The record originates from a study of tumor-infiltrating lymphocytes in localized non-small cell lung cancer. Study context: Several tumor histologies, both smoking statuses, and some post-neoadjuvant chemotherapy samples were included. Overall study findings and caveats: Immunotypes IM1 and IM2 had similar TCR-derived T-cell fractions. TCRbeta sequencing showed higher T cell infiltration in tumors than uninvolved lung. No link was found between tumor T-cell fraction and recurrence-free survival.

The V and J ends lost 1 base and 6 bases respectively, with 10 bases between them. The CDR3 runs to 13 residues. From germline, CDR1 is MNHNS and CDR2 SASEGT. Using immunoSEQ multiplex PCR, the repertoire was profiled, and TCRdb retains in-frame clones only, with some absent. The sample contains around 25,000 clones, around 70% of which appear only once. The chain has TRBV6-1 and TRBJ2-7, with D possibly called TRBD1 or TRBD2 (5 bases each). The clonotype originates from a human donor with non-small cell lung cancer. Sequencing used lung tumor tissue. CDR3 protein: CASSEVRGLEQYF. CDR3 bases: TGTGCCAGCAGTGAAGTTCGGGGCCTCGAGCAGTACTTC.